This TCR beta chain is drawn from a study of blood T cells in healthy people across ages. Study-wide results and caveats: PBMCs that were unsorted prevented a conclusive naive versus antigen-experienced comparison.

Points on this clonotype: The antigen is not known.

The CDR3 consists of 13 residues. Germline V gene sequence: CDR1 SGHTA, CDR2 FQGTGA. The V end was cut by 3 bases, the J end by 8 bases, with 11 bases between. Sample-barcoded 5' priming and a J-beta primer mix drove a second PCR of 7 to 11 cycles. TCRdb re-derived calls from the 5' RACE reads in MiXCR, one entry per CDR3 protein. Of about 320,000 distinct CDR3 sequences listed, 27% are singletons. This clonotype was obtained from a woman in her 70s in good health. Sequenced material: blood. This rearrangement joins TRBV7-3 to TRBJ2-1; a possible D gene is TRBD2 (5 bases). DNA of the CDR3: TGTGCCAGCAGCTTTGTGTTCGGGGATGAGCAGTTCTTC. Translated, it gives CASSFVFGDEQFF.